These 31 T cell receptor beta chains came from one sample sequenced in a study of blood T cell repertoires in COVID-19. Profiling relied on immunoSEQ multiplex PCR, and the TCRdb table lists in-frame clones only, not all of them. Seen here are roughly 60,000 clones, nearly 90% observed once, and the top ten hold around 3.5%. What was sequenced was peripheral blood. These receptor sequences come from a man aged 50 to 59 with active COVID-19.

The rearrangement uses TRBV7-9 and TRBJ2-2; D is perhaps TRBD1 (6 bases). The CDR3 is 14 amino acids. With 5 bases removed from V and 1 base from J, the gap between germline ends came to 8 bases. CDR1 SEHNR and CDR2 FQNEAQ come from the germline V gene (reference sequence). As DNA, the CDR3 is TGTGCCAGCAGCACACAGGGGAACACCGGGGAGCTGTTTTTT. Amino acid sequence: CASSTQGNTGELFF. Complete variable domain (other parts from reference TRBV7-9 and TRBJ2-2): DTGVSQNPRHKITKRGQNVTFRCDPISEHNRLYWYRQTLGQGPEFLTYFQNEAQLEKSRLLSDRFSAERPKGSFSTLEIQRTEQGDSAMYLCASSTQGNTGELFFGEGSRLTVL.

The chain recombines TRBV6-5 with TRBJ2-1, with D unresolved. The CDR3 has 13 amino acids. Germline CDR1 and CDR2: MNHEY and SVGAGI. The V and J ends lost 7 bases and 7 bases respectively, with 14 bases between them. This CDR3 is CASNIIPRNEQFF. The CDR3 region has the DNA TGTGCCAGCAACATCATACCCAGAAATGAGCAGTTCTTC.

The chain couples TRBV18 to TRBJ2-1, with D perhaps TRBD1 (6 bases). Germline assignment: CDR1 KGHSH and CDR2 LQKENI. The CDR3 has 15 residues. Deletions cut 5 bases from V and 1 base from J, with 12 bases between. For the CDR3, the DNA is TGTGCCAGCTCAACCTACAGGGATTCCTACAATGAGCAGTTCTTC. It codes for CASSTYRDSYNEQFF.

This rearrangement joins TRBV13 to TRBJ2-3, with D possibly TRBD2 on 6 matching bases. The CDR3 has 15 residues. In germline, CDR1 is PRHDT, CDR2 FYEKMQ (reference sequence). Trimming left V 5 bases short and J 2 bases short, with 14 bases between. The CDR3 nucleotides are TGTGCCAGCAGCCGCCCGGAGGGATCCACAGATACGCAGTATTTT. As protein: CASSRPEGSTDTQYF.

The chain has TRBV7-2 and TRBJ2-7, with 9 positions matching TRBD1. The V gene's germline CDR1 is SGHTA and CDR2 FQGNSA. This CDR3 is 16 amino acids long. The J segment lost 3 bases and the V segment lost 4 bases, leaving 10 bases of the junction unmatched. CDR3 in amino acids: CASSSSLGTGFYEQYF. In DNA, the CDR3 is TGTGCCAGCAGCTCCAGCCTTGGGACAGGGTTCTACGAGCAGTACTTC.

J is TRBJ2-3 and V is TRBV7-2, with 10 nucleotides matching TRBD2. Germline CDR1 reads SGHTA; CDR2 reads FQGNSA. The CDR3 has 16 residues. After removal of 5 bases from V and 8 bases from J, the junction contained 13 bases not matched to a gene. CDR3 DNA: TGTGCCAGCAGCACCATAGCGGGGGGCAGAGATAGTACGCAGTATTTT. It translates to CASSTIAGGRDSTQYF.

The V and J genes are TRBV11-2 and TRBJ2-3, with D possibly matching TRBD2 (5 bases). Trimming took 3 bases from V and 0 from J, leaving 16 bases between them. Germline-derived CDR1 and CDR2 are SGHAT and FQNNGV. This CDR3 spans 17 amino acids. CDR3 residues: CASSFGLWRASTDTQYF. The CDR3 nucleotides read TGTGCCAGCAGCTTCGGCCTCTGGCGGGCCAGCACAGATACGCAGTATTTT.

This clone has just one count. Distinct nucleotide sequences in the sample also encode this CDR3. The V call is TRBV10-3, the J call TRBJ2-2; 8 bases are a match to TRBD2. From germline, CDR1 is ENHRY and CDR2 SYGVKD. With 8 bases clipped from V and 6 bases from J, the junction kept 5 bases outside the gene matches. This CDR3 region has 13 residues. The DNA of the CDR3 is TGTGCCATCCGGGGGGGGGCCCCCGGGGAGCTGTTTTTT. Residues: CAIRGGAPGELFF.

The chain joins TRBV11-1 to TRBJ2-1, with 7 bases matching TRBD1. This CDR3 spans 14 amino acids. Germline lookup yields CDR1 SGHAT and CDR2 FQDESV (reference sequence). J gave up 4 bases and V 4 bases, and 4 bases lay outside the gene matches. The CDR3 protein is CASSSGQTYNEQFF. For the CDR3, the DNA is TGTGCCAGCAGCTCGGGACAGACTTACAATGAGCAGTTCTTC.

The chain has TRBV4-1 and TRBJ1-6; no clear D. The CDR3 spans 13 residues. The germline V and J ends were trimmed by 0 bases and 10 bases, with 7 bases remaining between them. Germline CDR1 MGHRA, CDR2 YSYEKL. The DNA for the CDR3 is TGCGCCAGCAGCCAAGACCAGGTGTCACCCCTCCACTTT. This sequence encodes CASSQDQVSPLHF.

The chain has TRBV6-2 or TRBV6-3 and TRBJ1-1; 9 positions agree with TRBD1. CDR1 is MNHEY and CDR2 is SVGEGT in the germline V gene. This CDR3 comprises 15 residues. The J segment lost 2 bases and the V segment lost 2 bases, leaving 3 bases of the junction unmatched. The CDR3 DNA follows: TGTGCCAGCAGTTACCCGGGACAGGGTAACACTGAAGCTTTCTTT. Its protein is CASSYPGQGNTEAFF.

A single count supports this clone. V and J are TRBV10-3 and TRBJ2-1; D possibly corresponds to TRBD1 (7 bases). CDR1 ENHRY and CDR2 SYGVKD come from the germline V gene. V dropped 6 bases and J dropped 5 bases, with 11 bases sitting between them. The CDR3 spans 13 residues. The CDR3 coding sequence is TGTGCCATCAGCCCAGGGGGGCACAATGAGCAGTTCTTC. Amino acids: CAISPGGHNEQFF.

The gene calls are TRBV9 and TRBJ2-1; 8 positions match TRBD2. The germline V gene has CDR1 SGDLS and CDR2 YYNGEE. This CDR3 is built from 14 residues. The junction had 8 bases not matched to a gene; V was cut back by 4 bases and J by 8 bases. The CDR3 DNA follows: TGTGCCAGCAGCTTTAGCGGGGAGAGGTATGAGCAGTTCTTC. As protein: CASSFSGERYEQFF. The complete variable domain, with remaining parts taken from reference TRBV9 and TRBJ2-1, reads DSGVTQTPKHLITATGQRVTLRCSPRSGDLSVYWYQQSLDQGLQFLIQYYNGEERAKGNILERFSAQQFPDLHSELNLSSLELGDSALYFCASSFSGERYEQFFGPGTRLTVL.

In nucleotides, the CDR3 is TGTGCTAGTGGTTTCGTCCAGGGTGGTACGCAGTATTTT. Its translation is CASGFVQGGTQYF. J is TRBJ2-3 and V is TRBV12-5; a weak D match, TRBD1 (5 bases). The CDR3 contains 13 residues. Per germline, CDR1 LGHNT and CDR2 FRNRAP. V lost 3 bases and J 8 bases, leaving 12 bases between the germline ends.

The CDR3 DNA follows: TGTGCCAGCAGCGTCGGGACTAGCAGGACAGATACGCAGTATTTT. It specifies CASSVGTSRTDTQYF. V usage is TRBV7-7 and J usage is TRBJ2-3; 9 nucleotides align to TRBD2. This CDR3 contains 15 residues. Germline loops: CDR1 SSHAT, CDR2 FNYEAQ (reference sequence). The V and J ends lost 5 bases and 3 bases, in that order; junction bases with no gene match: 6.

The CDR3 loop reads CASSPIPSGGAIHEQFF. CDR3 nucleotides: TGCGCCAGCAGCCCAATTCCTAGCGGGGGGGCCATCCATGAGCAGTTCTTC. The chain recombines TRBV5-1 with TRBJ2-1; 12 positions match TRBD2. CDR1 is SGHRS and CDR2 is YFSETQ in the germline V gene. V dropped 4 bases and J dropped 8; count of bases not matched to a gene: 13. The CDR3 runs 17 residues.

The chain links TRBV6-6 to TRBJ2-7; no firm D call. Germline CDR1 is MNHNY and CDR2 is SVGAGI (reference sequence). The V gene lost 2 bases and the J gene lost 4 bases, with 15 bases spanning the gap. The CDR3 covers 15 residues. The CDR3 DNA reads as TGTGCCAGCAGTTACCCCCGTGTGAACGCGTACGAGCAGTACTTC. It translates to CASSYPRVNAYEQYF.

The chain recombines TRBV6-5 with TRBJ1-2, with D tentatively TRBD1 (6 bases). V was cut by 9 bases and J by 4 bases, with 12 bases left in between. Germline V CDR1 and CDR2: MNHEY, SVGAGI. CDR3 length: 12 residues. The CDR3 is CASRRGSYGYTF. The CDR3 DNA is TGTGCCAGTCGCAGGGGAAGCTATGGCTACACCTTC.

The chain couples TRBV20-1 to TRBJ2-1; D might be TRBD1 (5 bases). From germline, CDR1 is DFQATT and CDR2 SNEGSKA (reference sequence). CDR3 length equals 15 residues. Deletions cut 3 bases from V and 1 base from J, with 13 bases between. The CDR3 sequence: CSASTGSTSYNEQFF. The CDR3 DNA reads as TGCAGTGCTAGTACAGGTTCAACGTCCTACAATGAGCAGTTCTTC.

This rearrangement joins TRBV11-2 to TRBJ2-7; TRBD1 matches 8 bases. V lost 2 bases and J lost 4; bases outside the gene matches: 4. CDR1 and CDR2 (germline): SGHAT, FQNNGV. The CDR3 is 14 amino acids. The CDR3 loop is CASSLPGGRYEQYF. CDR3 coding DNA: TGTGCCAGCAGCTTACCAGGGGGCAGGTACGAGCAGTACTTC.

This chain joins TRBV28 and TRBJ1-2; the D is unclear. The CDR3 sequence is 13 residues long. V lost 5 bases to trimming and J lost 5 bases, with 12 bases between them. Germline V gene data show CDR1 as MDHEN and CDR2 as SYDVKM. The CDR3 nucleotides read TGTGCCAGCAGTACCTCAAACTTTTATGGCTACACCTTC. It encodes CASSTSNFYGYTF.

The V and J genes are TRBV7-6 and TRBJ2-2, with 8 bases identical to TRBD1. CDR1 is SGHVS, CDR2 FNYEAQ, per germline. The trim removed 1 base at V and 5 bases at J, leaving 3 bases unmatched. CDR3 length equals 15 residues. The CDR3: CASSLGTGLTGELFF. For the CDR3, the DNA is TGTGCCAGCAGCTTAGGGACAGGGTTGACCGGGGAGCTGTTTTTT.

The chain couples TRBV5-6 to TRBJ1-2; D is perhaps TRBD1 (5 bases). Trimming shortened V by 0 bases and J by 4 bases, and 10 bases separated the two germline ends. Germline V gene sequence: CDR1 SGHDT, CDR2 YYEEEE. The CDR3 consists of 14 residues. In DNA form, the CDR3 reads TGTGCCAGCAGCTTGGGGAGGGACCTCTATGGCTACACCTTC. Amino acid sequence: CASSLGRDLYGYTF.

This chain connects TRBV5-1 to TRBJ2-7; 7 bases fit TRBD1. V trimming: 6 bases; J trimming: 4 bases; junction bases outside the gene matches: 4. The CDR3 is 12 residues long. Germline loops: CDR1 SGHRS, CDR2 YFSETQ. The CDR3, as DNA: TGCGCCAGCACCCGGGACAGTTACGAGCAGTACTTC. Protein product: CASTRDSYEQYF.

J is TRBJ1-3 and V is TRBV9; tentative D call: TRBD1 (5 bases). The CDR3 is 15 residues long. Trimming took off 3 bases at V and 2 bases at J, with 12 bases between the two ends. Germline V gives CDR1 SGDLS, CDR2 YYNGEE. DNA for the CDR3: TGTGCCAGCAGCGCCAGTGGGGGGGCTGGAAACACCATATATTTT. It translates to CASSASGGAGNTIYF.

The chain uses TRBV1 and TRBJ1-5. TRBV1 is described as a pseudogene. The CDR3 spans 15 residues. In DNA form, the CDR3 reads TGCACCAGCAGCAGGAGGGTATATAGCAATCAGCCCCAGCATTTT. As protein: CTSSRRVYSNQPQHF.

The chain is built from TRBV11-2 and TRBJ2-3; D is possibly TRBD1 (6 bases). This CDR3 contains 14 residues. Germline assignment: CDR1 SGHAT and CDR2 FQNNGV. The ends were cut back, 4 bases at V and 6 bases at J, with 14 bases in the middle. CDR3 in amino acids: CASSSLRGLDTQYF. The CDR3 DNA sequence: TGTGCCAGCAGCTCCCTAAGGGGGTTGGATACGCAGTATTTT.

This clone appeared a few times. The chain combines TRBV7-2 with TRBJ2-7; D is undetermined. CDR1 SGHTA and CDR2 FQGNSA come from the germline V gene. Trimming took 4 bases from V and 1 from J, leaving 11 bases between them. The CDR3 contains 14 residues. This CDR3 is CASSYSTSSYEQYF. The DNA for the CDR3 is TGTGCCAGCAGCTATTCAACTTCGTCCTACGAGCAGTACTTC.

This chain uses TRBV7-9 with TRBJ1-1; 10 nucleotides line up with TRBD1. CDR3 length: 14 amino acids. The V segment lost 5 bases and the J segment 6 bases; nucleotides outside the gene matches: 6. Germline CDR1 reads SEHNR; CDR2 reads FQNEAQ (reference sequence). The DNA of the CDR3 is TGTGCCAGCAGCCATCTGACAGGGGGCCCTGAAGCTTTCTTT. It specifies CASSHLTGGPEAFF.

The genes are TRBV3-1 (or the pseudogene TRBV3-2) and TRBJ1-2; the D gene is possibly TRBD1 (5 bases). Germline values: CDR1 LGHDT, CDR2 YNNKEL (reference sequence). The CDR3 covers 14 residues. With 0 bases removed from V and 1 base from J, the gap between germline ends came to 6 bases. CDR3 amino acids: CASSQDQGNYGYTF. The DNA of the CDR3 is TGTGCCAGCAGCCAAGATCAGGGTAACTATGGCTACACCTTC.

CDR3 in DNA: TGTGCCAGCAGTGACTCGATCCATGGGGCCACCTACGAGCAGTACTTC. Its translation is CASSDSIHGATYEQYF. This sequence joins TRBV6-4 and TRBJ2-7, with D possibly TRBD1 on 5 matching bases. The CDR3 consists of 16 residues. CDR1 and CDR2 from the germline V gene are MRHNA and SNTAGT. V was pared by 0 bases and J by 2 bases, with 14 bases between.